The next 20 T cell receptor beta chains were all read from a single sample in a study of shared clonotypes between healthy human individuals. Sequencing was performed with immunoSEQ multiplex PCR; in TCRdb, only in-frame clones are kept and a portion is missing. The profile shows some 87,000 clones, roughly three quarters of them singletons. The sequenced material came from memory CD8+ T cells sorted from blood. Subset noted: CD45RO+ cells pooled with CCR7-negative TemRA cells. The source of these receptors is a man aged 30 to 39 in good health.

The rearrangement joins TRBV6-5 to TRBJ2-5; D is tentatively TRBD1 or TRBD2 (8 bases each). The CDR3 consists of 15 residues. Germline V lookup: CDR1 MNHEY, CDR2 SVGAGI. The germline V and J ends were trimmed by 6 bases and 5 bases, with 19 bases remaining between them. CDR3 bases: TGTGCCAGCAGCGCGGCAGGGGGCGGGGGGGAGACCCAGTACTTC. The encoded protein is CASSAAGGGGETQYF.

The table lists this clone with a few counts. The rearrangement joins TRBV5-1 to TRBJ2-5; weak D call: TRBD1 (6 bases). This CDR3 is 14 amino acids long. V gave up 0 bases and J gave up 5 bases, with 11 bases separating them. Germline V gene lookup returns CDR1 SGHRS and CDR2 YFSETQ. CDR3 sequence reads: CASSLEQGWETQYF. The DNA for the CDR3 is TGCGCCAGCAGCTTGGAGCAGGGGTGGGAGACCCAGTACTTC.

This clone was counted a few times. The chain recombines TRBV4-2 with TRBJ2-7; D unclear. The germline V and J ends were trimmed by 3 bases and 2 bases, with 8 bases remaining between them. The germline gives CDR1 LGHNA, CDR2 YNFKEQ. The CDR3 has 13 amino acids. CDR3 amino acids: CASSHSETYEQYF. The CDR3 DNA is TGTGCCAGCAGCCACTCGGAAACCTACGAGCAGTACTTC.

The CDR3 nucleotides are TGTGCCAGCAAAATTTGGGGAGAGGGCAATCAGCCCCAGCATTTT. Translating gives CASKIWGEGNQPQHF. The genes are TRBV13 and TRBJ1-5; no definite D call. CDR1 and CDR2 from the germline V gene are PRHDT and FYEKMQ (reference sequence). The germline V and J ends were trimmed by 7 bases and 2 bases, with 15 bases remaining between them. The CDR3 runs to 15 residues.

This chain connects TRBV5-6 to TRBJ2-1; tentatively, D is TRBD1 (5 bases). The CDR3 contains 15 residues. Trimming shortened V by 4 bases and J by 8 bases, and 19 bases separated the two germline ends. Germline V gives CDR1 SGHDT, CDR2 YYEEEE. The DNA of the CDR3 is TGTGCCAGCAGCCTAGGGGTTTCGAGGCTGGATGAGCAGTTCTTC. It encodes CASSLGVSRLDEQFF.

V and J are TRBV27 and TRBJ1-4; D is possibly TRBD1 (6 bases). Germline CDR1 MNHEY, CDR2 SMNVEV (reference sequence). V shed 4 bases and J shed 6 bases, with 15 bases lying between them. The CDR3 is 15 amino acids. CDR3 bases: TGTGCCAGCAGTTCCATTGACAGGTTTGATGAAAAACTGTTTTTT. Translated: CASSSIDRFDEKLFF.

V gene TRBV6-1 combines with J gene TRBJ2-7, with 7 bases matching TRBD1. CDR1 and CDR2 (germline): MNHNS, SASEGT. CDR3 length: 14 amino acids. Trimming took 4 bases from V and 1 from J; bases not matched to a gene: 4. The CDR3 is CASSADRASYEQYF. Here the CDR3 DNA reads TGTGCCAGCAGTGCAGACAGGGCGTCCTACGAGCAGTACTTC.

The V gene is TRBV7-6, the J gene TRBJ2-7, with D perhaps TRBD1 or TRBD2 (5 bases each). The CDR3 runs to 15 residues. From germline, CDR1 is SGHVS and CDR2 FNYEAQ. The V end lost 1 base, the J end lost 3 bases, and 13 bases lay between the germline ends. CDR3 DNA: TGTGCCAGCAGCTTAGGGGACCAAGGGTACTACGAGCAGTACTTC. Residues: CASSLGDQGYYEQYF.

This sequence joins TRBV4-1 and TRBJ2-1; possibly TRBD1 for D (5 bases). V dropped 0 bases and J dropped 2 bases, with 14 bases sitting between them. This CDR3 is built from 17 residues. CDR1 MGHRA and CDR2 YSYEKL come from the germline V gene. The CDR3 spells CASSQDIPPGTYNEQFF. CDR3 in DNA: TGCGCCAGCAGCCAAGATATTCCCCCAGGGACCTACAATGAGCAGTTCTTC.

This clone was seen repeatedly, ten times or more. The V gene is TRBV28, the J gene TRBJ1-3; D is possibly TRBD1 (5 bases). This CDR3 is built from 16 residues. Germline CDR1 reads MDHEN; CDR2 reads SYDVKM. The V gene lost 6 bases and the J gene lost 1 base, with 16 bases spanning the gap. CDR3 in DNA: TGTGCCAGCAGCCGACAGAAAATACTATCTGGAAACACCATATATTTT. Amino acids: CASSRQKILSGNTIYF.

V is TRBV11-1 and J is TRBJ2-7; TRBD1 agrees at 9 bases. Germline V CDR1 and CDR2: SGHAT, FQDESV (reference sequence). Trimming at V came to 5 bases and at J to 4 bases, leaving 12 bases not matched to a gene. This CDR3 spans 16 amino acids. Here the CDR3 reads CASSVPPGQGLYEQYF. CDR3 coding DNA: TGTGCCAGCAGCGTGCCTCCGGGACAGGGTCTTTACGAGCAGTACTTC.

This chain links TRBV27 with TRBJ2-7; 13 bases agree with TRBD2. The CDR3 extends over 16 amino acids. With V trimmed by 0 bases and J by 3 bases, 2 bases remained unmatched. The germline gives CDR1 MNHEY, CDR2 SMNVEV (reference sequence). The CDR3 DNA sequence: TGTGCCAGCAGTTTATCGAGGACTAGCGGGAGCTACGAGCAGTACTTC. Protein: CASSLSRTSGSYEQYF.

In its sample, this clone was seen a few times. The CDR3 sequence: CASSVDRSSYNEQFF. Written as DNA, the CDR3 is TGTGCCAGCAGTGTTGACAGGAGCTCCTACAATGAGCAGTTCTTC. The chain has TRBV2 and TRBJ2-1; TRBD1 is a possible D gene (6 bases). In germline, CDR1 is SNHLY, CDR2 FYNNEI. V shed 4 bases and J shed 0 bases, with 10 bases lying between them. This CDR3 has 15 amino acids.

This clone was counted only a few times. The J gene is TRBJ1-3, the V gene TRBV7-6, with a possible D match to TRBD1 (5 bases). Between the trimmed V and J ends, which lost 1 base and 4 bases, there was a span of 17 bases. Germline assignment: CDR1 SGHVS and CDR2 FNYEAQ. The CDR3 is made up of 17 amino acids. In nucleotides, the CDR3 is TGTGCCAGCAGCTTAGGAGCAAGGGGCGCGTTAGGAAACACCATATATTTT. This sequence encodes CASSLGARGALGNTIYF. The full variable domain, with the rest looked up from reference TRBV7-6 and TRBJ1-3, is GAGVSQSPRYKVTKRGQDVALRCDPISGHVSLYWYRQALGQGPEFLTYFNYEAQQDKSGLPNDRFSAERPEGSISTLTIQRTEQRDSAMYRCASSLGARGALGNTIYFGEGSWLTVV.

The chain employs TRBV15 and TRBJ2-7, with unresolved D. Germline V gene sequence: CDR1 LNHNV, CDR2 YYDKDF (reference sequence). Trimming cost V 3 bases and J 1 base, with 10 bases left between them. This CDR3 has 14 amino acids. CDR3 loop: CATSSSDRSYEQYF. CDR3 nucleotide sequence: TGTGCCACCAGCAGCTCGGATCGTTCCTACGAGCAGTACTTC. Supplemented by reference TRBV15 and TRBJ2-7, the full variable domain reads DAMVIQNPRYQVTQFGKPVTLSCSQTLNHNVMYWYQQKSSQAPKLLFHYYDKDFNNEADTPDNFQSRRPNTSFCFLDIRSPGLGDTAMYLCATSSSDRSYEQYFGPGTRLTVT.

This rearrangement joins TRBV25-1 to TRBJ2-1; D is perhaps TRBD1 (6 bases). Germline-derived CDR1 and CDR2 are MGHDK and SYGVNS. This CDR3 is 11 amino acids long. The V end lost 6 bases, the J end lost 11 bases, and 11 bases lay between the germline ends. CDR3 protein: CASSEDRKQFF. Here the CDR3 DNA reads TGTGCCAGCAGCGAGGACAGAAAGCAGTTCTTC.

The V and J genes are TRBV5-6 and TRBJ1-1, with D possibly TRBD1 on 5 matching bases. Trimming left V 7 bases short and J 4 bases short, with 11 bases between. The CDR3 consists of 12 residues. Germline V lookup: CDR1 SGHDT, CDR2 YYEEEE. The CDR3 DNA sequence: TGTGCCAGCCACCTGAGGGGCACTGAAGCTTTCTTT. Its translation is CASHLRGTEAFF.

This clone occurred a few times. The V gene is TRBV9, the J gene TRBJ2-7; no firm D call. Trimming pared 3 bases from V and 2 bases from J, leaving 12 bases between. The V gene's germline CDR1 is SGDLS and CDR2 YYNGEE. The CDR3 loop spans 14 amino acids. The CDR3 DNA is TGTGCCAGCAGCGCAATAGGTTCTACCTACGAGCAGTACTTC. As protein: CASSAIGSTYEQYF.

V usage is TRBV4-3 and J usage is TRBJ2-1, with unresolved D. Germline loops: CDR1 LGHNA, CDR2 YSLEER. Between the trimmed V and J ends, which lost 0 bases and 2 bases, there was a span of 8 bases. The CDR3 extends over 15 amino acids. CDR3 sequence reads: CASSQDQEPYNEQFF. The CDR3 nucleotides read TGCGCCAGCAGCCAAGATCAGGAGCCCTACAATGAGCAGTTCTTC.

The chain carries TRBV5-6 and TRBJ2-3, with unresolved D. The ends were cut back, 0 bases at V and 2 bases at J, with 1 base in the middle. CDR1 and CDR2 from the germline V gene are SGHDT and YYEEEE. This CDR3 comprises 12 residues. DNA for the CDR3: TGTGCCAGCAGCTTGGTCACAGATACGCAGTATTTT. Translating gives CASSLVTDTQYF.